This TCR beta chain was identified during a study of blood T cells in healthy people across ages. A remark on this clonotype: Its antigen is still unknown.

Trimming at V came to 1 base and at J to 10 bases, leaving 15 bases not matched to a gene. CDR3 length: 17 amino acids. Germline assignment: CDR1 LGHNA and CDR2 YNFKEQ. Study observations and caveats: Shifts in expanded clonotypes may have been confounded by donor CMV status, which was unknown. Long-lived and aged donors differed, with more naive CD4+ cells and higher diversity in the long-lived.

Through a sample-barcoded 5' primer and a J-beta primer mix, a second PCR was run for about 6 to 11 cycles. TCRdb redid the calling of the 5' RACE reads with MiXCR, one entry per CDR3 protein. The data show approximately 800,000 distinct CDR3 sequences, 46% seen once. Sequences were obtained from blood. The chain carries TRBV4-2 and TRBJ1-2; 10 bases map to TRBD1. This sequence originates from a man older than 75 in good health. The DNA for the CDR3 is TGTGCCAGCAGCCAAGCCGGGACAGGGGCCCACGGTTTTGACTACACCTTC. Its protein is CASSQAGTGAHGFDYTF.